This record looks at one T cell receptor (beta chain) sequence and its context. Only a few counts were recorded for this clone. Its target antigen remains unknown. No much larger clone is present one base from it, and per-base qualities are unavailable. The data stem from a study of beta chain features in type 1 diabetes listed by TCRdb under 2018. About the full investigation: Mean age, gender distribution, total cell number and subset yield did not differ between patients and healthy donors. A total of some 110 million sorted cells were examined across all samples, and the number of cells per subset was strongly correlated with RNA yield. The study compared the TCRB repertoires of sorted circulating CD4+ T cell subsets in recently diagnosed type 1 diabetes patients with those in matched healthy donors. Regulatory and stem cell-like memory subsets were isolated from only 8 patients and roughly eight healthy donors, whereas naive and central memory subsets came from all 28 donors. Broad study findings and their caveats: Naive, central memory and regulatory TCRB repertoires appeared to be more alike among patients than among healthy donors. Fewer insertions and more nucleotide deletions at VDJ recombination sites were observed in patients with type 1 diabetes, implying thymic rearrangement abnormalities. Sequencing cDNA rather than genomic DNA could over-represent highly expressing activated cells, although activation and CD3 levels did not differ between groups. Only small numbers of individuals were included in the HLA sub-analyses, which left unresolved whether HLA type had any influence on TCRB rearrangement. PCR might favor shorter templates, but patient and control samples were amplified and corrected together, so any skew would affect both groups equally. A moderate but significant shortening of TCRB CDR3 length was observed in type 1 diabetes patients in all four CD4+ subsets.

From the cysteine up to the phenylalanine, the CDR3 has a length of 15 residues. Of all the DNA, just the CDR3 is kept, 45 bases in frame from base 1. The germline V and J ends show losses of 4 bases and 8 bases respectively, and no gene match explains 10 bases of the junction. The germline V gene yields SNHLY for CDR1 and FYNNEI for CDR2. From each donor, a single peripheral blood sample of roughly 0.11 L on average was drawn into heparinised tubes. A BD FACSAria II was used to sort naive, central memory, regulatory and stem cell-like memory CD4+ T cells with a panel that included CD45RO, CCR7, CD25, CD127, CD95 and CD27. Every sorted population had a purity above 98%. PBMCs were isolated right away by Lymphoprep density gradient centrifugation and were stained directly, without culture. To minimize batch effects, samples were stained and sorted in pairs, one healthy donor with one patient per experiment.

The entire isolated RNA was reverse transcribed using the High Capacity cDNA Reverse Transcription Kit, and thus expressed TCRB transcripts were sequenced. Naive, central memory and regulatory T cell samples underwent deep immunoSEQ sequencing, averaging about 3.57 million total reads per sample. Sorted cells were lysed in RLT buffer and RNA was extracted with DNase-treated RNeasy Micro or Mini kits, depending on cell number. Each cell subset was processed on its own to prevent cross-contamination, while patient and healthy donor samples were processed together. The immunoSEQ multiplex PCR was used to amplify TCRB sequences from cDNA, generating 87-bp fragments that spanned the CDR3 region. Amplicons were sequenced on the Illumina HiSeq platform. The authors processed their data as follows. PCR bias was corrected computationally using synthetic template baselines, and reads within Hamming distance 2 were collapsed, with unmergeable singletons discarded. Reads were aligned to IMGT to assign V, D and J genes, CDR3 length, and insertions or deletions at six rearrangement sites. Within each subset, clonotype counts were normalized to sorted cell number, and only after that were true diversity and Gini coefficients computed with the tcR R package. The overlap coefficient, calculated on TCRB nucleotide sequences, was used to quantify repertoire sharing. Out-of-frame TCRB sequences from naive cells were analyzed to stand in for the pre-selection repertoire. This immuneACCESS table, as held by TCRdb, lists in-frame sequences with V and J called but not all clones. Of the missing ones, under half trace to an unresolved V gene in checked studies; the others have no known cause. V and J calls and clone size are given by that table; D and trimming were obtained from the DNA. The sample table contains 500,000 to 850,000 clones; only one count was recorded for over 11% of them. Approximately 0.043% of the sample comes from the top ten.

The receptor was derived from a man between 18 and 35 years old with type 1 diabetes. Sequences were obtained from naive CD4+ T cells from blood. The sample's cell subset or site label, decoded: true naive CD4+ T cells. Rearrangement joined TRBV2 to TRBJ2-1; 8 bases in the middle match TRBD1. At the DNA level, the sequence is TGTGCCAGCAGTGGGGTCGGGCAGGGACAGGATGAGCAGTTCTTC. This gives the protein CASSGVGQGQDEQFF.